The clone carrying this T cell receptor (beta chain) showed up just once. Its antigen is unidentified. This record comes from a study of PD-1 blockade in classical Hodgkin lymphoma. The patients all showed relapse after autologous stem cell transplantation, while their brentuximab vedotin exposure varied. Study results and limitations: Patients who responded completely had about the same baseline diversity as newly diagnosed patients. Newly diagnosed patients were said to have less baseline TCR diversity than healthy donors did.

TCRdb's copy holds only in-frame clones and misses some; the assay was immunoSEQ multiplex PCR. The sample shows some 96,000 clones, 81% of them seen only once. This specimen consisted of peripheral blood mononuclear cells (PBMCs), obtained before the second cycle of nivolumab. The sequence was collected from a human donor with classical Hodgkin lymphoma.

Here the CDR3 reads CASSPRGLAGVSGANVLTF. The CDR3 coding sequence is TGCGCCAGCAGCCCTAGAGGACTAGCGGGGGTCTCTGGGGCCAACGTCCTGACTTTC. This chain connects TRBV5-1 to TRBJ2-6, with 13 bases identical to TRBD2. CDR1 is SGHRS and CDR2 is YFSETQ in the germline V gene. The junction had 7 bases not matched to a gene; V was cut back by 4 bases and J by 0 bases. CDR3 size: 19 residues.